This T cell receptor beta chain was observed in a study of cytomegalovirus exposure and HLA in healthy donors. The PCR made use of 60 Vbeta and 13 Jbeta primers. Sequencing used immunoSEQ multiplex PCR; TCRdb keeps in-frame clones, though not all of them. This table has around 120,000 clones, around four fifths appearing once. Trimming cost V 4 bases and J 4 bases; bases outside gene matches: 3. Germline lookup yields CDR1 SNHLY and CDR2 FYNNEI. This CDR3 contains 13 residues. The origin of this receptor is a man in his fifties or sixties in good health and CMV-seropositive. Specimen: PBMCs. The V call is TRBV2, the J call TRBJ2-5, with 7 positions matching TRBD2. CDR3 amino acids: CASSAGGGETQYF. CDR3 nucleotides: TGTGCCAGCAGTGCGGGGGGAGGAGAGACCCAGTACTTC.